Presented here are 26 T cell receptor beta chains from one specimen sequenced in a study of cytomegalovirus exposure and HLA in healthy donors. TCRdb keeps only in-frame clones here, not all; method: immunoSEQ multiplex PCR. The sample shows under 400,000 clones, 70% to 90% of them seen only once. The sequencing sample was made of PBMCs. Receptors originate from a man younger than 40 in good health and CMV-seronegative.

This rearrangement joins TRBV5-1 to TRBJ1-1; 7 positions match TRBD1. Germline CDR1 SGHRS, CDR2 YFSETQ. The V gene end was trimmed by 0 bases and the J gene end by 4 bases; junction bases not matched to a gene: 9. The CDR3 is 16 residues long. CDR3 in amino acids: CASSLVVGGAGTEAFF. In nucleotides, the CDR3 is TGCGCCAGCAGCTTGGTTGTAGGGGGCGCGGGCACTGAAGCTTTCTTT.

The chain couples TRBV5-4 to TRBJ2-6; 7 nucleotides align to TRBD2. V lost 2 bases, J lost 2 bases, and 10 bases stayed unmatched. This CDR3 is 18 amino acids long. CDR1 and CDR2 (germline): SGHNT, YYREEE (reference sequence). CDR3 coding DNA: TGTGCCAGCAGCTTCGGTCGGGGGGACTTTGCTGGGGCCAACGTCCTGACTTTC. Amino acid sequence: CASSFGRGDFAGANVLTF.

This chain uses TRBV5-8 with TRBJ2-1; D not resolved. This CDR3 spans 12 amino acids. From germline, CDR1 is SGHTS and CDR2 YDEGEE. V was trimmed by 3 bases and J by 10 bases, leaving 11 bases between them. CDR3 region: CASSSAVLEQFF. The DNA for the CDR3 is TGTGCCAGCAGCTCCGCGGTCCTCGAGCAGTTCTTC.

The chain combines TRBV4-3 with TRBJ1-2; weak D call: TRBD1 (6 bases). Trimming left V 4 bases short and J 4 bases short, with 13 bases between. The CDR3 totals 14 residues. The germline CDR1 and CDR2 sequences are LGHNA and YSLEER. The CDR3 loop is CASSRRGQIYGYTF. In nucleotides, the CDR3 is TGCGCCAGCAGCCGACGGGGACAAATCTATGGCTACACCTTC.

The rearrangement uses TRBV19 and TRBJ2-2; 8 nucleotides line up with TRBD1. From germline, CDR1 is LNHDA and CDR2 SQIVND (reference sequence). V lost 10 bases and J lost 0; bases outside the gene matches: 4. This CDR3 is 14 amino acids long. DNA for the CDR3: TGTGCCACTAGGGACAGGTCGAACACCGGGGAGCTGTTTTTT. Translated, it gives CATRDRSNTGELFF. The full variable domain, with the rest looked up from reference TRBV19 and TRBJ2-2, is DGGITQSPKYLFRKEGQNVTLSCEQNLNHDAMYWYRQDPGQGLRLIYYSQIVNDFQKGDIAEGYSVSREKKESFPLTVTSAQKNPTAFYLCATRDRSNTGELFFGEGSRLTVL.

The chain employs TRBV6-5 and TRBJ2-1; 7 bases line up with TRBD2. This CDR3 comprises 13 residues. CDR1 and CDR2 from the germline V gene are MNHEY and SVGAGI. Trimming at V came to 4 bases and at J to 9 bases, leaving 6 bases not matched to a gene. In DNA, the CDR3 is TGTGCCAGCAGTTTTGGGGAGGGAAGTGAGCAGTTCTTC. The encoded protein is CASSFGEGSEQFF.

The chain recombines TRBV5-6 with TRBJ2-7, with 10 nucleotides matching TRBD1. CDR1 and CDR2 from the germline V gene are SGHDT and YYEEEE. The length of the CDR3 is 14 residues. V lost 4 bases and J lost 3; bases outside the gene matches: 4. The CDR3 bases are TGTGCCAGCAGCCCGGGACAGGGGATCTACGAGCAGTACTTC. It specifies CASSPGQGIYEQYF.

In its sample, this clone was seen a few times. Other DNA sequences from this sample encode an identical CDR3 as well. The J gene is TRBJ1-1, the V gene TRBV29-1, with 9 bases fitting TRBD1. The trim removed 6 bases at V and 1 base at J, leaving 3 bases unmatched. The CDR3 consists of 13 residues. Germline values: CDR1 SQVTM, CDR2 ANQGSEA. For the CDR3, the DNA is TGCAGCGTCAGGACAGGGGAGAACACTGAAGCTTTCTTT. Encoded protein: CSVRTGENTEAFF.

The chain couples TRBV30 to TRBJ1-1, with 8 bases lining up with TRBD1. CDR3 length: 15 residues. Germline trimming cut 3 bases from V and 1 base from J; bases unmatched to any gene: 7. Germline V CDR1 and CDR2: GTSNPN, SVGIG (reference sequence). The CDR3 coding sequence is TGTGCCTGGAGCCCCATCACAGGGGGGAACACTGAAGCTTTCTTT. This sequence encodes CAWSPITGGNTEAFF.

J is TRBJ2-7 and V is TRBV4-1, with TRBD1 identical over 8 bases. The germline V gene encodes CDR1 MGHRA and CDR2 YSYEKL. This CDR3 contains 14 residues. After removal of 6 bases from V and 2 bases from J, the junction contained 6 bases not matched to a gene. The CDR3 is CASSYGTGTYEQYF. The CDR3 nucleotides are TGCGCCAGCAGTTACGGGACAGGAACCTACGAGCAGTACTTC.

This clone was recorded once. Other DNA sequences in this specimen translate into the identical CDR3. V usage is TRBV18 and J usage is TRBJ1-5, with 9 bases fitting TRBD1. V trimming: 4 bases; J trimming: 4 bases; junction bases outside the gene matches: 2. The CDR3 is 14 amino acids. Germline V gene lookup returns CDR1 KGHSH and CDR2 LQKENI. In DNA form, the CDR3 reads TGTGCCAGCTCACAACAGGGGGCTAATCAGCCCCAGCATTTT. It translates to CASSQQGANQPQHF.

CDR3 coding DNA: TGCGCCAGCAGCGGACAGGGGCGGAATGAGCAGTTCTTC. This translates into CASSGQGRNEQFF. The V call is TRBV5-1, the J call TRBJ2-1; 9 positions match TRBD1. This CDR3 has 13 amino acids. Trimming removed 4 bases from V and 7 bases from J; junction bases left unmatched: 3. Germline V CDR1 and CDR2: SGHRS, YFSETQ.

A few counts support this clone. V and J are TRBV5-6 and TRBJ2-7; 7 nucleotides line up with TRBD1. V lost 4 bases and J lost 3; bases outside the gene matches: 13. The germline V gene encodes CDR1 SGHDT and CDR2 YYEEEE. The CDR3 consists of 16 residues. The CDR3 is CASSDTPGQWNYEQYF. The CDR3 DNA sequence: TGTGCCAGCAGCGACACACCGGGACAGTGGAACTACGAGCAGTACTTC.

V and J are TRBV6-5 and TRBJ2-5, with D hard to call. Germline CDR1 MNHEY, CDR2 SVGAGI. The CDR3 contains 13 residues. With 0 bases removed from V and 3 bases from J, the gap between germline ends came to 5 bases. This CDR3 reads CASSYSTEETQYF. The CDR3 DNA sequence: TGTGCCAGCAGTTACTCTACAGAAGAGACCCAGTACTTC.

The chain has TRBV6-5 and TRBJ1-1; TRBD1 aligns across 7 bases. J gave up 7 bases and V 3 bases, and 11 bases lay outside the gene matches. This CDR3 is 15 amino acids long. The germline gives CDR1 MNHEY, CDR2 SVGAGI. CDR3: CASSYTGVARGEAFF. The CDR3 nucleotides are TGTGCCAGCAGTTATACAGGGGTCGCGCGTGGTGAAGCTTTCTTT.

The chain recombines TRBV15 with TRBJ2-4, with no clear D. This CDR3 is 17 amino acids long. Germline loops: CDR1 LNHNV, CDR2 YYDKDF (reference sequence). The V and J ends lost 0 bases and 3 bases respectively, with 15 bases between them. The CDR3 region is CATSRDFQSLGKNIQYF. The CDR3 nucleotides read TGTGCCACCAGCAGAGATTTCCAGTCCCTAGGCAAAAACATTCAGTACTTC.

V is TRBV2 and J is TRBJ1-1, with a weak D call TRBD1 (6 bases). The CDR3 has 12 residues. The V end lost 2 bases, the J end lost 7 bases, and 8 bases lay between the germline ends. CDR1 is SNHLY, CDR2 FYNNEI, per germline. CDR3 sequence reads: CASSEQGYEAFF. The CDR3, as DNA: TGTGCCAGCAGTGAACAGGGGTATGAAGCTTTCTTT.

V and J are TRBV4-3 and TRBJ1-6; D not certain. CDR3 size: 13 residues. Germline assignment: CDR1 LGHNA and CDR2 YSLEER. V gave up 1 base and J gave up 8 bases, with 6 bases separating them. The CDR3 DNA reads TGCGCCAGCAGCCAAGTTGTCGATTCACCCCTCCACTTT. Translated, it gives CASSQVVDSPLHF.

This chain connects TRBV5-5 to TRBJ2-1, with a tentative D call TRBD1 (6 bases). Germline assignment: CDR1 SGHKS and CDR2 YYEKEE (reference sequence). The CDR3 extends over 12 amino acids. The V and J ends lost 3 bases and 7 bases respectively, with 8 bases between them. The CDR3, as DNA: TGTGCCAGCAGCTGGACAGTGAATGAGCAGTTCTTC. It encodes CASSWTVNEQFF.

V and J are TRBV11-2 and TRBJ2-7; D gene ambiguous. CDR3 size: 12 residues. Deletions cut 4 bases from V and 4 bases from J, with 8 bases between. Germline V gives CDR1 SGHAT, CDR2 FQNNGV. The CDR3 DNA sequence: TGTGCCAGCAGCTACCGGGTTTACGAGCAGTACTTC. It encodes CASSYRVYEQYF.

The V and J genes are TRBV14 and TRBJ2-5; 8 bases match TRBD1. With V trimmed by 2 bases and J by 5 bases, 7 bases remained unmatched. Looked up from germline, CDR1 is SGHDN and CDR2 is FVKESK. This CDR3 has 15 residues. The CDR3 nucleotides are TGTGCCAGCAGCCAAAGCCAGGGGGCTGCGGAGACCCAGTACTTC. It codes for CASSQSQGAAETQYF.

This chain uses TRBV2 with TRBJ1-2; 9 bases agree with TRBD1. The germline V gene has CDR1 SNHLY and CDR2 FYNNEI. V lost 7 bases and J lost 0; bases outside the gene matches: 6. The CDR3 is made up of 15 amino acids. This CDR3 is CASKRDRETNYGYTF. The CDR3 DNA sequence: TGTGCCAGCAAACGGGACAGGGAGACTAACTATGGCTACACCTTC. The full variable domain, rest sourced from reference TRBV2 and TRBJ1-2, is EPEVTQTPSHQVTQMGQEVILRCVPISNHLYFYWYRQILGQKVEFLVSFYNNEISEKSEIFDDQFSVERPDGSNFTLKIRSTKLEDSAMYFCASKRDRETNYGYTFGSGTRLTVV.

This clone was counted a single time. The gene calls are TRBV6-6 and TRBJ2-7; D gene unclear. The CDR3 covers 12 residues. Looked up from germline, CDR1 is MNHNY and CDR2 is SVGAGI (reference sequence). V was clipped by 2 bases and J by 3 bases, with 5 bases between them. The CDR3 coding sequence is TGTGCCAGCAGTTACATAGTCTACGAGCAGTACTTC. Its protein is CASSYIVYEQYF.

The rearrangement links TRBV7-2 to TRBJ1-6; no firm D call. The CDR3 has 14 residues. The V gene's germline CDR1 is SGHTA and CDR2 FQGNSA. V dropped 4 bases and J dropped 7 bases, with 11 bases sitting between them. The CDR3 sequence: CASSSELRNSPLHF. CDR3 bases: TGTGCCAGCAGCTCGGAGTTGCGGAATTCACCCCTCCACTTT.

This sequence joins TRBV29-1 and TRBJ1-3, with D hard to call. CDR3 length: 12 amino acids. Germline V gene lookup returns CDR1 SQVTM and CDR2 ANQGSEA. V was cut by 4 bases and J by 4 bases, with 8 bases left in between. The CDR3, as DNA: TGCAGCGTTGCTGGTCAGGGAAACACCATATATTTT. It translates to CSVAGQGNTIYF.

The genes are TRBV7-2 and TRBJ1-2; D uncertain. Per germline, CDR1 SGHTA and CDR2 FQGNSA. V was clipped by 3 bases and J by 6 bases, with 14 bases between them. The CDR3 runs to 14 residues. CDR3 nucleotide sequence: TGTGCCAGCAGCTTTCTTAGTCCCGGGAATGGCTACACCTTC. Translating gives CASSFLSPGNGYTF.